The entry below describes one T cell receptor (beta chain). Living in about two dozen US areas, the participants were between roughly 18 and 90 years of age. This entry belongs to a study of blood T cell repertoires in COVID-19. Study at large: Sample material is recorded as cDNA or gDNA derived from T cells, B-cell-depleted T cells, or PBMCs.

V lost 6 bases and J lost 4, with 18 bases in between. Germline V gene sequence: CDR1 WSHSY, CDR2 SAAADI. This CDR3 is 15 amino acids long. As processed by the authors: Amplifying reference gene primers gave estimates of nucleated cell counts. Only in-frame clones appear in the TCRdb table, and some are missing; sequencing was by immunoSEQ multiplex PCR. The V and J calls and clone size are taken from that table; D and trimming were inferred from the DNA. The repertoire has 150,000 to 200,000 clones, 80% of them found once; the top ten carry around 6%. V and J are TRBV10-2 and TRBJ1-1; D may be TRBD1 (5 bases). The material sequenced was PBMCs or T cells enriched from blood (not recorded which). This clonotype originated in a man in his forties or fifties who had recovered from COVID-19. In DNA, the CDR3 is TGCGCCAGCAGGCGGTTTGGAGGGGCGAGCACTGAAGCTTTCTTT. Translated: CASRRFGGASTEAFF.